What follows is one TCR beta chain and its context. This sample was taken from a study of blood T cell repertoires in COVID-19. Study background: Researchers got acute and convalescent COVID-19 samples from the United States, Italy and Spain. The cDNA or gDNA used as material had been derived from T cells, B-cell-depleted T cells, or PBMCs.

Trimming took 5 bases from V and 0 from J, leaving 11 bases between them. CDR1 and CDR2 from the germline V gene are MDHEN and SYDVKM. This CDR3 is 14 amino acids long. Under the authors' procedure: The authors estimated nucleated cell counts from reference gene primer amplification. Sequencing used immunoSEQ multiplex PCR; TCRdb keeps in-frame clones, though not all of them. From that table come the V and J calls and clone size; the DNA was used to work out D and trimming. This table holds approximately 44,000 clones, 79% found once. Sequenced: peripheral blood. The receptor was isolated from a woman aged 80 or over with acute or convalescent COVID-19. This sequence joins TRBV28 and TRBJ2-7, with D possibly TRBD2 on 7 matching bases. This CDR3 is CASSRGGVSYEQYF. The CDR3 DNA sequence: TGTGCCAGCAGTAGGGGGGGAGTCTCCTACGAGCAGTACTTC.